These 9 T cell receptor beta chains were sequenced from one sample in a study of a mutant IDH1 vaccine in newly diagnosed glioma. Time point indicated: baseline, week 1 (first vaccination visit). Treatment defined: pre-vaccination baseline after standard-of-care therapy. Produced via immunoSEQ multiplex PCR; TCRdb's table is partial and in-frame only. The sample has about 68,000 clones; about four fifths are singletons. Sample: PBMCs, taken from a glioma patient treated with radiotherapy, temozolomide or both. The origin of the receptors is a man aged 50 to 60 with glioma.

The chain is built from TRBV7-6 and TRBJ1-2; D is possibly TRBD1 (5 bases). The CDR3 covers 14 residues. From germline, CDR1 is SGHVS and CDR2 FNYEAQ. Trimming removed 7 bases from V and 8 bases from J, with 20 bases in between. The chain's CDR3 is CASTSGTDNGGYTF. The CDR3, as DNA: TGTGCCAGCACCAGCGGGACGGACAATGGGGGCTACACCTTC.

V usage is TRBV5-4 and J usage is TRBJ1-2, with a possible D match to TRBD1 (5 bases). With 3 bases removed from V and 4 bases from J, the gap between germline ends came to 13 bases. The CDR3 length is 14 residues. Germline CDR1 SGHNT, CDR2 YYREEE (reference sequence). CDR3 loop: CASSSGGEAYGYTF. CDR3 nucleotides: TGTGCCAGCAGCTCCGGGGGGGAGGCCTATGGCTACACCTTC.

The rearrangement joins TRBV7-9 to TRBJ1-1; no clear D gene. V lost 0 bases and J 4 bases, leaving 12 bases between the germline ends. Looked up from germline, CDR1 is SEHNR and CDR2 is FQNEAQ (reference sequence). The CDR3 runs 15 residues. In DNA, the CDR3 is TGTGCCAGCAGCTTAGCTCACCCTGGAGTCACTGAAGCTTTCTTT. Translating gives CASSLAHPGVTEAFF.

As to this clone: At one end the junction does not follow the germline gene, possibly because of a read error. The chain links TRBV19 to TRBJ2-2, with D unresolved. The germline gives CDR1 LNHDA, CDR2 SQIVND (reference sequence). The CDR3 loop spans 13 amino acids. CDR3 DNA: TGTGCCTCAAGACCGAGGAACGCCGGGGAGCTGTTTTTT. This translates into CASRPRNAGELFF.

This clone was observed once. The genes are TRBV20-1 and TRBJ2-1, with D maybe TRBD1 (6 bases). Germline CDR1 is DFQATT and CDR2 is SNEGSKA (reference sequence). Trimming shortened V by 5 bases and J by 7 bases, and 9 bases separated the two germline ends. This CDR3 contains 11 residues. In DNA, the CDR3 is TGCAGTGCTCCCAGGGGAAATGAGCAGTTCTTC. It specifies CSAPRGNEQFF.

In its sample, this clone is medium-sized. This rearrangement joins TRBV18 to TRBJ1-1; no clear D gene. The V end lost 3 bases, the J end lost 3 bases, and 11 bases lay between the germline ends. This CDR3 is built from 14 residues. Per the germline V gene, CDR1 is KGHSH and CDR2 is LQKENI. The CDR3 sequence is CASSPGGPYTEAFF. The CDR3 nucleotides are TGTGCCAGCTCACCTGGAGGGCCCTACACTGAAGCTTTCTTT. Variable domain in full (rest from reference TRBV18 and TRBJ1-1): NAGVMQNPRHLVRRRGQEARLRCSPMKGHSHVYWYRQLPEEGLKFMVYLQKENIIDESGMPKERFSAEFPKEGPSILRIQQVVRGDSAAYFCASSPGGPYTEAFFGQGTRLTVV.

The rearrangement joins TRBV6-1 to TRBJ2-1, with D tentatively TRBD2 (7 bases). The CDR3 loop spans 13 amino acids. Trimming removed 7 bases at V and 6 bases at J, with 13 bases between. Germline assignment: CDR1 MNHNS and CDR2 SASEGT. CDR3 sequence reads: CASTEGGRNEQFF. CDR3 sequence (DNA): TGTGCCAGCACCGAGGGGGGGCGCAATGAGCAGTTCTTC.

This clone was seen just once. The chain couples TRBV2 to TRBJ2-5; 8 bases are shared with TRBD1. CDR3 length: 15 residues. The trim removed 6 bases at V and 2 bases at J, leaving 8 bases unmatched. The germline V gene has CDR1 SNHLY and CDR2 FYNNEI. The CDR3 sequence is CASRAGTGTQETQYF. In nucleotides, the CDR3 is TGTGCCAGCAGAGCCGGGACAGGAACTCAAGAGACCCAGTACTTC.

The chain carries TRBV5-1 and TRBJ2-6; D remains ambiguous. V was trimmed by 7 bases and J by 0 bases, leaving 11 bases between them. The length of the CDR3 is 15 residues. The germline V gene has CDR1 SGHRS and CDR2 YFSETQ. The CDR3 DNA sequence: TGCGCCAGCGGGGTTGTAAGCTCTGGGGCCAACGTCCTGACTTTC. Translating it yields CASGVVSSGANVLTF.